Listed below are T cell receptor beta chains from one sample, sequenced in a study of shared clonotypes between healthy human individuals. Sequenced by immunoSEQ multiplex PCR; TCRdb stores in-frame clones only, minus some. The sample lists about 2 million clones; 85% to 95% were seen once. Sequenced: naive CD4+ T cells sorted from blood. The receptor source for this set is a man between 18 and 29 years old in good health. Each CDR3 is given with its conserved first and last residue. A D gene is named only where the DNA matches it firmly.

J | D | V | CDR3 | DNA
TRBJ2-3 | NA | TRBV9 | CASSGELVRTDTQYF | TGTGCCAGCAGCGGCGAATTAGTGCGCACAGATACGCAGTATTTT
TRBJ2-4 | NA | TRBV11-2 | CASRKVSGTKNIQYF | TGTGCCAGCAGGAAAGTTTCGGGGACCAAAAACATTCAGTACTTC
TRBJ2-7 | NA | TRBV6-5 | CASSYPELGSHEQYF | TGTGCCAGCAGTTACCCAGAACTCGGCAGCCACGAGCAGTACTTC
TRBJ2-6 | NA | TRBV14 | CASSHRNRAAGANVLTF | TGTGCCAGCAGCCACAGGAACCGGGCGGCTGGGGCCAACGTCCTGACTTTC
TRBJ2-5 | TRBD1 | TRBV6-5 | CASSWDRGQETQYF | TGTGCCAGCAGCTGGGACAGGGGGCAAGAGACCCAGTACTTC
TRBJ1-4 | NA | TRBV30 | CAYRPGTTNEKLFF | TGTGCCTACCGGCCGGGGACAACTAATGAAAAACTGTTTTTT
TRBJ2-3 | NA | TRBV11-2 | CASSLDQASAIITDTQYF | TGTGCCAGCAGCTTAGATCAGGCGAGCGCCATCATTACAGATACGCAGTATTTT
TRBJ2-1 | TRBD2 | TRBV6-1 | CASSGGRDSSGRGEQFF | TGTGCCAGCAGTGGAGGGAGGGACTCCTCGGGTCGTGGTGAGCAGTTCTTC
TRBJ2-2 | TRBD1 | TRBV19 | CASSIDRVPGELFF | TGTGCCAGTAGTATCGACAGGGTCCCCGGGGAGCTGTTTTTT
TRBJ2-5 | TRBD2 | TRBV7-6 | CASSLGLAGTGKETQYF | TGTGCCAGCAGCTTAGGGCTAGCGGGAACCGGCAAAGAGACCCAGTACTTC
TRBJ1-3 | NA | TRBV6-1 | CASQKGGASGNTIYF | TGTGCCAGCCAGAAGGGGGGGGCGTCGGGAAACACCATATATTTT
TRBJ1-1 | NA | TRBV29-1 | CSVGFAGLARTEAFF | TGCAGCGTTGGATTCGCGGGGCTGGCGAGGACTGAAGCTTTCTTT
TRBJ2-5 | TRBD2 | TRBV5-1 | CASSSAGGQETQYF | TGCGCCAGCAGCTCTGCGGGGGGTCAAGAGACCCAGTACTTC
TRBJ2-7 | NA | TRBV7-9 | CASSPRIAGNSYEQYF | TGTGCCAGCAGCCCCCGGATCGCGGGGAACTCCTACGAGCAGTACTTC
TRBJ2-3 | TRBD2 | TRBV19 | CASSISRLAGDTQYF | TGTGCCAGTAGTATATCCCGACTAGCGGGAGATACGCAGTATTTT
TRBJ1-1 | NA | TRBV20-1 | CSASRQNEAFF | TGCAGTGCTAGTCGGCAGAACGAAGCTTTCTTT
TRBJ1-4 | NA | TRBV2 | CASSEDGRDNEKLFF | TGTGCCAGCAGTGAAGACGGCAGGGATAATGAAAAACTGTTTTTT
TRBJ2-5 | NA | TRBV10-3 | CAIREGLAETQYF | TGTGCCATCAGGGAGGGACTCGCGGAGACCCAGTACTTC
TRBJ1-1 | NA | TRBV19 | CASSTRTENTEAFF | TGTGCCAGTAGTACTAGGACGGAGAACACTGAAGCTTTCTTT
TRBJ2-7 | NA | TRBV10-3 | CAISETTIYTYEQYF | TGTGCCATCAGTGAGACAACTATCTATACCTACGAGCAGTACTTC
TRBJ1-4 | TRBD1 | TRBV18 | CASSPRGQVIEKLFF | TGTGCCAGCTCACCCCGTGGACAGGTTATTGAAAAACTGTTTTTT
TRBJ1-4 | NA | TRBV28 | CASSLTRTLDERLFF | TGTGCCAGCAGTTTAACCAGGACCTTGGATGAAAGACTGTTTTTT
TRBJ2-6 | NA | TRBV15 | CATSRAGGRVLSSGANVLTF | TGTGCCACCAGCAGAGCGGGGGGCAGGGTTCTCTCATCTGGGGCCAACGTCCTGACTTTC
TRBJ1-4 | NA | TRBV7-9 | CASSPWTASWEKLFF | TGTGCCAGCAGCCCCTGGACAGCCTCGTGGGAAAAACTGTTTTTT
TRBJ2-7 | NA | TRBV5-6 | CASSWMMMFSYEQYF | TGTGCCAGCAGCTGGATGATGATGTTTTCCTACGAGCAGTACTTC
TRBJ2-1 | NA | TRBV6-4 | CASRKALILF | TGTGCCAGCAGGAAGGCGCTGATCCTCTTC
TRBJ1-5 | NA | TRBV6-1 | CASSERRDQPQHF | TGTGCCAGCAGTGAAAGGCGAGATCAGCCCCAGCATTTT
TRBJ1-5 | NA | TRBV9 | CASSAVPSNQPQHF | TGTGCCAGCAGCGCTGTCCCCTCAAATCAGCCCCAGCATTTT